Listed below are T cell receptor beta chains from one sample, sequenced in a study of shared clonotypes between healthy human individuals. Some clones are missing from TCRdb's copy, which holds only in-frame ones; the method was immunoSEQ multiplex PCR. This sample has under 600,000 clones; about 98% occur once, and the top ten carry less than 0.35%. What was sequenced was naive CD8+ T cells sorted from blood. The receptor source for this set is a man aged 25 to 45 in good health. The CDR3 runs from the conserved cysteine through the conserved F or W.

v_call	j_call	cdr3_aa
TRBV28	TRBJ1-3	CASSIHPGNTIYF
TRBV10-1	TRBJ2-1	CASSQTSGSSYNEQFF
TRBV27	TRBJ2-1	CASSPFLARFNEQFF
TRBV13	TRBJ2-7	CASSTPTGEESYEQYF
TRBV2	TRBJ2-1	CASRSGLFSYNEQFF
TRBV27	TRBJ1-5	CASSLGYSPGGNQPQHF
TRBV6-1	TRBJ2-3	CASKEGLAATDTQYF
TRBV5-1	TRBJ2-7	CASSLDKGAGYEQYF
TRBV10-1	TRBJ2-1	CASSGRNNEQFF
TRBV7-9	TRBJ1-2	CASNPWGTNYGYTF
TRBV19	TRBJ2-7	CASSNRQGSYEQYF
TRBV11-3	TRBJ2-1	CASSSPGLGSNEQFF
TRBV14	TRBJ2-1	CASSPQGDEQFF
TRBV5-6	TRBJ2-7	CASSPRLAPYEQYF
TRBV7-9	TRBJ1-4	CASSLGPEPNEKLFF
TRBV10-1	TRBJ1-1	CASSDPVEGTEAFF
TRBV29-1	TRBJ1-2	CSVEGRHGYTF
TRBV18	TRBJ2-5	CASSPGQYEETQYF
TRBV19	TRBJ2-7	CASSTGLNLYEQYF
TRBV27	TRBJ2-1	CASTPGGKDEQFF
TRBV27	TRBJ1-5	CASSLYGLPYSNQPQHF
TRBV4-2	TRBJ2-2	CASSHVPSGSLAGELFF
TRBV7-8	TRBJ2-3	CASSFSHTQYF
TRBV10-2	TRBJ2-7	CASSGVGLYEQYF
TRBV4-2	TRBJ2-5	CASSQDWDYQETQYF